The 28 T cell receptor beta chains presented below share a single source sample, sequenced in a study of breast tumors, draining lymph nodes, adjacent tissues. MiXCR was run by TCRdb on the multiplex PCR reads, yielding one entry per CDR3 protein. The table shows 200,000 to 300,000 distinct CDR3 sequences, with over 25% occurring only once. Breast cancer patients provided tissue from their axillary draining lymph nodes. The sequenced material came from axillary lymph node tissue. These receptors came from a female donor with breast cancer. Some clones in this sample may be carry-over from other donors' samples.

Notes on this clonotype: The germline gene is not matched at one end of the junction; a read error may be the cause. This rearrangement joins TRBV9 to TRBJ1-2, with no clear D. This CDR3 has 14 amino acids. Germline V gene sequence: CDR1 SGDLS, CDR2 YYNGEE. The CDR3: CASSFRSEDYGYIF. The CDR3 region has the DNA TGTGCCAGCAGCTTTAGGTCGGAGGACTATGGCTACATCTTC. Combining the CDR3 with reference TRBV9 and TRBJ1-2 gives the whole variable domain DSGVTQTPKHLITATGQRVTLRCSPRSGDLSVYWYQQSLDQGLQFLIQYYNGEERAKGNILERFSAQQFPDLHSELNLSSLELGDSALYFCASSFRSEDYGYIFGSGTRLTVV.

This clonotype was observed at least ten times. The chain couples TRBV2 to TRBJ2-1; 10 nucleotides match TRBD1. The germline V gene has CDR1 SNHLY and CDR2 FYNNEI. With 5 bases clipped from V and 6 bases from J, the junction kept 13 bases outside the gene matches. The CDR3 covers 17 residues. The CDR3 bases are TGTGCCAGCAGTCTCCCGGGACAGGGGTTTAACGTCAATGAGCAGTTCTTC. As protein: CASSLPGQGFNVNEQFF.

This chain connects TRBV25-1 to TRBJ2-5; D may be TRBD1 (5 bases). This CDR3 region has 14 residues. With 3 bases removed from V and 5 bases from J, the gap between germline ends came to 13 bases. The V gene's germline CDR1 is MGHDK and CDR2 SYGVNS. The CDR3 loop reads CASSEQGVSETQYF. CDR3 bases: TGTGCCAGCAGTGAGCAGGGCGTGTCGGAGACCCAGTACTTC.

Many counts were recorded for this clonotype. The chain joins TRBV5-1 to TRBJ2-2; D call uncertain. The CDR3 sequence is 11 residues long. V lost 2 bases, J lost 8 bases, and 4 bases lay in between. Germline V gene data show CDR1 as SGHRS and CDR2 as YFSETQ. CDR3 DNA sequence: TGCGCCAGCAGCTTACCGGGGGAGCTGTTTTTT. Translated: CASSLPGELFF. Full variable domain (remainder filled in from reference TRBV5-1 and TRBJ2-2): KAGVTQTPRYLIKTRGQQVTLSCSPISGHRSVSWYQQTPGQGLQFLFEYFSETQRNKGNFPGRFSGRQFSNSRSEMNVSTLELGDSALYLCASSLPGELFFGEGSRLTVL.

This clonotype has at least ten counts. The V call is TRBV7-8, the J call TRBJ2-5; 7 bases are a match to TRBD2. Germline CDR1 and CDR2: SGHVS and FQNEAQ. J lost 5 bases, V lost 4 bases, and 13 bases had no gene match. This CDR3 has 16 residues. In DNA, the CDR3 is TGTGCCAGCAGCTACCTCGGGGGGACGCGGGGGGAGACCCAGTACTTC. Protein sequence: CASSYLGGTRGETQYF. The entire variable domain, with the rest obtained from reference TRBV7-8 and TRBJ2-5, is as follows: GAGVSQSPRYKVAKRGQDVALRCDPISGHVSLFWYQQALGQGPEFLTYFQNEAQLDKSGLPSDRFFAERPEGSVSTLKIQRTQQEDSAVYLCASSYLGGTRGETQYFGPGTRLLVL.

This clonotype was picked up many times. The chain employs TRBV6-5 and TRBJ2-7; TRBD1 might be the D (6 bases). Between the trimmed V and J ends, which lost 10 bases and 3 bases, there was a span of 19 bases. Germline V gene lookup returns CDR1 MNHEY and CDR2 SVGAGI. This CDR3 comprises 14 residues. The CDR3 region has the DNA TGTGCCACCCAGTTAGTGGTAGGGGGCTACGAGCAGTACTTC. The encoded protein is CATQLVVGGYEQYF.

This clonotype was seen ten or more times. V usage is TRBV7-6 and J usage is TRBJ2-3; TRBD2 matches at 9 bases. Germline loops: CDR1 SGHVS, CDR2 FNYEAQ. V trimming: 5 bases; J trimming: 4 bases; junction bases outside the gene matches: 10. The CDR3 runs to 16 residues. CDR3 DNA: TGTGCCAGCAGCAAACACAGCGGGAGGTCGGCAGATACGCAGTATTTT. Translating it yields CASSKHSGRSADTQYF.

V usage is TRBV7-2 and J usage is TRBJ2-4; D is perhaps TRBD1 or TRBD2 (5 bases each). Germline CDR1 and CDR2: SGHTA and FQGNSA. The ends were cut back, 6 bases at V and 4 bases at J, with 13 bases in the middle. This CDR3 has 14 residues. The CDR3 nucleotides are TGTGCCAGCAGTAGCCGGGACGGGAAAAACATTCAGTACTTC. Protein sequence: CASSSRDGKNIQYF.

The V call is TRBV28, the J call TRBJ1-3; TRBD1 is a possible D gene (6 bases). In germline, CDR1 is MDHEN, CDR2 SYDVKM. This CDR3 region has 13 residues. With 5 bases removed from V and 3 bases from J, the gap between germline ends came to 8 bases. CDR3 region: CASSRGVGNTIYF. The CDR3 DNA follows: TGTGCCAGCAGTAGGGGGGTTGGAAACACCATATATTTT.

As regards this clonotype: As the CDR3 is not closed by the conserved phenylalanine or tryptophan, this likely results from a read error. No DNA is shown, since the ends of the CDR3 on it are uncertain; the CDR3 is the one TCRdb lists. The chain uses TRBV10-2 and TRBJ2-3; TRBD2, the D gene given by the table, was not confirmed from the DNA. CDR1 and CDR2 (germline): WSHSY, SAAADI. Ends included, the CDR3 has 11 residues. CDR3 in amino acids: CASSESPRLAG.

This clonotype was observed at least ten times. The rearrangement uses TRBV3-1 and TRBJ1-2, with a possible D match to TRBD1 (5 bases). Trimming pared 5 bases from V and 8 bases from J, leaving 18 bases between. This CDR3 region has 14 residues. From germline, CDR1 is LGHDT and CDR2 YNNKEL (reference sequence). This CDR3 is CASSETAGLKGYTF. Written as DNA, the CDR3 is TGTGCCAGCAGCGAAACTGCGGGGCTAAAGGGCTACACCTTC.

As regards this clonotype: Just one base apart from a much larger clone, this may be a read error. The rearrangement joins TRBV30 to TRBJ1-2; 9 bases are a match to TRBD1. The trim removed 6 bases at V and 1 base at J, leaving 6 bases unmatched. Germline V CDR1 and CDR2: GTSNPN, SVGIG (reference sequence). This CDR3 has 14 residues. CDR3 sequence reads: CACDGTGSNYGYTF. CDR3 in DNA: TGTGCCTGCGACGGGACAGGGAGTAACTATGGCTACACCTTC.

This clonotype was seen many times. The V call is TRBV9, the J call TRBJ1-6, with D possibly being TRBD1 (6 bases). The V end was cut by 3 bases, the J end by 0 bases, with 10 bases between. The V gene's germline CDR1 is SGDLS and CDR2 YYNGEE. The CDR3 length is 16 residues. The CDR3 loop reads CASSGYRDSYNSPLHF. CDR3 bases: TGTGCCAGCAGCGGTTACAGGGACTCCTATAATTCACCCCTCCACTTT.

This clonotype was observed many times. The chain carries TRBV7-8 and TRBJ1-5; the D gene is possibly TRBD1 (6 bases). Germline loops: CDR1 SGHVS, CDR2 FQNEAQ. Trimming cost V 6 bases and J 0 bases, with 12 bases left between them. The CDR3 is 15 amino acids. The CDR3 sequence is CASRPDSDSNQPQHF. The CDR3 DNA reads as TGTGCCAGCAGACCGGACAGTGATAGCAATCAGCCCCAGCATTTT.

This clonotype has at least ten counts. The chain carries TRBV12-5 and TRBJ2-1; D may be TRBD1 (5 bases). CDR3 length: 13 amino acids. Germline values: CDR1 LGHNT, CDR2 FRNRAP. Trimming shortened V by 2 bases and J by 7 bases, and 9 bases separated the two germline ends. CDR3 DNA: TGTGCTAGTGGTTTGTGGGGCCGAAATGAGCAGTTCTTC. Translating it yields CASGLWGRNEQFF.

Concerning this clonotype: At one of its ends the junction is not consistent with the germline gene, which may arise from a read error. This chain uses TRBV5-4 with TRBJ2-5, with D perhaps TRBD1 (5 bases). Germline CDR1 SGHNT, CDR2 YYREEE (reference sequence). The CDR3 is made up of 14 amino acids. This CDR3 is CASSGQGRQETQHF. Here the CDR3 DNA reads TGTGCCAGCAGCGGGCAGGGTAGGCAAGAGACCCAGCACTTC.

As regards this clonotype: Lacking the conserved final phenylalanine or tryptophan, this CDR3 likely reflects a read error. The chain joins TRBV27 to TRBJ2-7; D gene uncertain. The CDR3 contains 14 residues. V lost 6 bases and J lost 2, with 14 bases in between. Germline V gene sequence: CDR1 MNHEY, CDR2 SMNVEV (reference sequence). The CDR3 DNA reads TGTGCCAGCAGGGTTGATGGGGATACCTACGAGCAGTACCTC. Translated, it gives CASRVDGDTYEQYL.

This sequence joins TRBV7-2 and TRBJ1-5; weak D call: TRBD1 (5 bases). Germline V gives CDR1 SGHTA, CDR2 FQGNSA. The length of the CDR3 is 17 residues. Trimming took off 2 bases at V and 6 bases at J, with 20 bases between the two ends. The CDR3 sequence: CASSLRPLREGLQPQHF. The DNA for the CDR3 is TGTGCCAGCAGCTTACGCCCCCTGCGGGAGGGGCTTCAGCCCCAGCATTTT. The entire variable domain, with the rest obtained from reference TRBV7-2 and TRBJ1-5, is as follows: GAGVSQSPSNKVTEKGKDVELRCDPISGHTALYWYRQSLGQGLEFLIYFQGNSAPDKSGLPSDRFSAERTGGSVSTLTIQRTQQEDSAVYLCASSLRPLREGLQPQHFGDGTRLSIL.

This clonotype has a count of ten or more. This chain connects TRBV4-2 to TRBJ1-5; D possibly corresponds to TRBD1 (5 bases). CDR3 length: 14 residues. The germline V gene encodes CDR1 LGHNA and CDR2 YNFKEQ. V lost 0 bases, J lost 4 bases, and 7 bases lay in between. CDR3 in DNA: TGTGCCAGCAGCCAAGAGTCAGGGAATCAGCCCCAGCATTTT. Translation: CASSQESGNQPQHF.

This clonotype showed up many times. DNA of the CDR3: TGTGCCAGCAGCTCGGGACAGGGTCGAGGCTACACCTTC. Translated, it gives CASSSGQGRGYTF. The V gene is TRBV11-3, the J gene TRBJ1-2; 9 nucleotides match TRBD1. V was pared by 4 bases and J by 8 bases, with 5 bases of the junction left unmatched. Germline-derived CDR1 and CDR2 are SGHNT and YENEEA. The CDR3 loop spans 13 amino acids.

This clonotype was detected many times. This CDR3 reads CASSYRGLWNEQFF. For the CDR3, the DNA is TGTGCCAGCAGCTATCGGGGGCTGTGGAATGAGCAGTTCTTC. The J gene is TRBJ2-1, the V gene TRBV2; D tentatively reads TRBD1 or TRBD2 (6 bases each). With 6 bases removed from V and 7 bases from J, the gap between germline ends came to 16 bases. CDR3 size: 14 residues. Germline assignment: CDR1 SNHLY and CDR2 FYNNEI.

In this sample, this clonotype turned up many times. CDR3 in DNA: TGCAGTGCTAGAACGGGTGGTTCCTACGAGCAGTACTTC. Amino acid sequence: CSARTGGSYEQYF. The chain has TRBV20-1 and TRBJ2-7; D unresolved. Trimming took 2 bases from V and 1 from J, leaving 9 bases between them. This CDR3 contains 13 residues. Germline V lookup: CDR1 DFQATT, CDR2 SNEGSKA (reference sequence).

With respect to this clonotype: This sequence may be a read error, since a much larger clone differs from it by one base. The chain has TRBV14 and TRBJ1-3; no reliable D call. Germline V lookup: CDR1 SGHDN, CDR2 FVKESK. There are 17 residues in the CDR3. The CDR3 reads CASSPRRDRASGNAIYF. The CDR3 DNA follows: TGTGCCAGCAGCCCCCGCCGCGACCGGGCTAGTGGAAACGCCATATATTTT.

As for this clonotype: This sequence may be a read error, since a much larger clone differs from it by one base. V is TRBV12-3 or TRBV12-4 and J is TRBJ2-1; unclear D gene. The CDR3 extends over 17 amino acids. Trimming left V 7 bases short and J 0 bases short, with 19 bases between. CDR3 coding DNA: TGTGCCAGCAATTCAAGGGTTAGTAGGTTCTCCTACAATGAGCAGTTCTTC. This translates into CASNSRVSRFSYNEQFF.

The rearrangement uses TRBV3-1 and TRBJ2-2, with 10 nucleotides matching TRBD2. V shed 6 bases and J 4 bases; nucleotides not matched to a gene: 14. The CDR3 loop spans 18 amino acids. Germline lookup yields CDR1 LGHDT and CDR2 YNNKEL (reference sequence). CDR3 nucleotides: TGTGCCAGCAGTCGCAAGGGCGGACTAGCGGTCCGCACCGGGGAGCTGTTTTTT. This codes for CASSRKGGLAVRTGELFF.

Notes on this clonotype: One base away lies a much larger clone, so this may be a sequencing read error. The chain joins TRBV30 to TRBJ2-3; 9 bases line up with TRBD1. The CDR3 is 12 amino acids. Germline CDR1 GTSNPN, CDR2 SVGIG (reference sequence). The CDR3 bases are TGTGCCTGGGGTGTTCCCGGGACAGGGCGTTATTTT. Protein product: CAWGVPGTGRYF.

This clonotype was seen at least ten times. The chain couples TRBV12-3 or TRBV12-4 to TRBJ2-2; D is ambiguous. The CDR3 runs to 18 residues. V lost 3 bases to trimming and J lost 0 bases, with 17 bases between them. CDR3 DNA sequence: TGTGCCAGCAGTTTTTACGTAGGTAGCACCTCGAACACCGGGGAGCTGTTTTTT. Protein product: CASSFYVGSTSNTGELFF.

The table lists this clonotype with many counts. This chain connects TRBV11-1 to TRBJ2-3; the D is unclear. Germline CDR1 is SGHAT and CDR2 is FQDESV (reference sequence). This CDR3 is built from 14 residues. Trimming removed 3 bases from V and 6 bases from J, with 13 bases in between. The DNA for the CDR3 is TGTGCCAGCAGCTTCGCCGCCCACTCGGATACGCAGTATTTT. It encodes CASSFAAHSDTQYF.